This TCR beta chain emerged from a study of blood T cell repertoires in COVID-19. Study as a whole: There were acute and convalescent COVID-19 samples, and they came from the United States, Italy and Spain.

The germline V gene encodes CDR1 SGHRS and CDR2 YFSETQ. CDR3 length equals 17 residues. Trimming at V came to 4 bases and at J to 7 bases, leaving 8 bases not matched to a gene. Assay used: immunoSEQ multiplex PCR; TCRdb lists only in-frame clones, some missing. The data contain tens of thousands of clones, more than 70% of them singletons. This clone occurred once. This clonotype originated in a man in his fifties with COVID-19, enrolled during active disease. Sample: peripheral blood. The chain joins TRBV5-1 to TRBJ2-1, with TRBD2 matching 16 bases. As DNA, the CDR3 is TGCGCCAGCAGCCCCGGGACTAGCGGGGGGGCGCTGAATGAGCAGTTCTTC. Translated: CASSPGTSGGALNEQFF.